The 27 T cell receptor beta chains below all came from one sample that was sequenced in a study of tissue T cells after allogeneic stem cell transplantation. Enrolled prospectively were adult allogeneic hematopoietic cell transplant recipients whose graft-versus-host disease was steroid-refractory. The method was immunoSEQ multiplex PCR; TCRdb's version includes in-frame clones alone and lacks a portion of them. The table has 2,200 or so clones, approximately 63% seen once. Sample: ileal tissue, taken at autopsy. Source of these receptors: a male patient aged 60 or older with steroid-refractory graft-versus-host disease after an allogeneic stem cell transplant. Some T cells may possibly be graft donor cells.

The chain has TRBV4-1 and TRBJ2-1; D is possibly TRBD2 (5 bases). The CDR3 has 13 residues. Looked up from germline, CDR1 is MGHRA and CDR2 is YSYEKL. Trimming shortened V by 1 base and J by 10 bases, and 11 bases separated the two germline ends. CDR3 in amino acids: CASSQGEEREQFF. Here the CDR3 DNA reads TGCGCCAGCAGCCAAGGAGAGGAGCGGGAGCAGTTCTTC.

Relative to its sample, this clone is large. This chain links TRBV6-6 with TRBJ1-3; D remains ambiguous. With 0 bases removed from V and 10 bases from J, the gap between germline ends came to 7 bases. The CDR3 loop spans 12 amino acids. The germline gives CDR1 MNHNY, CDR2 SVGAGI (reference sequence). The CDR3 region is CASSYSKKTIYF. The CDR3 DNA sequence: TGTGCCAGCAGTTACTCGAAGAAAACCATATATTTT.

This clone appeared a few times. V and J are TRBV7-2 and TRBJ2-1; 8 bases agree with TRBD2. The CDR3 is 14 amino acids. CDR1 is SGHTA, CDR2 FQGNSA, per germline. The ends lost 7 bases at V and 5 bases at J; junction bases unmatched: 7. The CDR3: CASKLRGADNEQFF. CDR3 nucleotide sequence: TGTGCCAGCAAACTGCGGGGGGCGGACAATGAGCAGTTCTTC.

The rearrangement uses TRBV9 and TRBJ2-3; tentatively, D is TRBD1 (5 bases). CDR3 size: 15 residues. The germline V gene encodes CDR1 SGDLS and CDR2 YYNGEE. Trimming left V 0 bases short and J 1 base short, with 9 bases between. CDR3 sequence: CASSVEGHGTDTQYF. CDR3 sequence (DNA): TGTGCCAGCAGCGTAGAGGGGCACGGCACAGATACGCAGTATTTT. The whole variable domain, filled in from reference TRBV9 and TRBJ2-3, reads DSGVTQTPKHLITATGQRVTLRCSPRSGDLSVYWYQQSLDQGLQFLIQYYNGEERAKGNILERFSAQQFPDLHSELNLSSLELGDSALYFCASSVEGHGTDTQYFGPGTRLTVL.

The rearrangement joins TRBV27 to TRBJ2-7; D is tentatively TRBD1 or TRBD2 (7 bases each). V was pared by 2 bases and J by 2 bases, with 16 bases between. This CDR3 region has 16 residues. CDR1 MNHEY and CDR2 SMNVEV come from the germline V gene (reference sequence). The chain's CDR3 is CASSLRVRGGAYEQYF. In DNA form, the CDR3 reads TGTGCCAGCAGTTTACGGGTCAGGGGGGGCGCCTACGAGCAGTACTTC.

J is TRBJ2-1 and V is TRBV4-2; D ambiguous. CDR1 and CDR2 (germline): LGHNA, YNFKEQ. V shed 3 bases and J shed 5 bases, with 5 bases lying between them. The CDR3 consists of 12 residues. CDR3 DNA sequence: TGTGCCAGCAGCCAGTCGGACAATGAGCAGTTCTTC. Translated, it gives CASSQSDNEQFF.

The V and J genes are TRBV7-9 and TRBJ2-2, with 13 bases that match TRBD2. V dropped 5 bases and J dropped 3; count of bases not matched to a gene: 9. This CDR3 has 18 residues. Per germline, CDR1 SEHNR and CDR2 FQNEAQ (reference sequence). The CDR3 DNA reads TGTGCCAGCAGCCGGACTAGCGGGGGAGACGGGGACACCGGGGAGCTGTTTTTT. Protein sequence: CASSRTSGGDGDTGELFF.

As DNA, the CDR3 is TGTGCCAGCAGCTTAGACCGGGGGGGGGCCGGGACCCAGTACTTC. The encoded protein is CASSLDRGGAGTQYF. This chain links TRBV11-2 with TRBJ2-5; 8 bases align to TRBD2. Looked up from germline, CDR1 is SGHAT and CDR2 is FQNNGV. Trimming took 0 bases from V and 7 from J; bases not matched to a gene: 7. CDR3 size: 15 residues.

The chain recombines TRBV7-7 with TRBJ2-1, with D perhaps being TRBD1 or TRBD2 (5 bases each). CDR1 and CDR2 (germline): SSHAT, FNYEAQ (reference sequence). V was clipped by 3 bases and J by 5 bases, with 11 bases between them. The CDR3 length is 14 residues. The CDR3 DNA follows: TGTGCCAGCAGCTTCGGGGCAGAGGACAATGAGCAGTTCTTC. Its protein product is CASSFGAEDNEQFF.

The gene calls are TRBV7-9 and TRBJ2-1, with TRBD2 as a possible D gene (5 bases). This CDR3 has 15 residues. V lost 4 bases to trimming and J lost 6 bases, with 16 bases between them. Germline assignment: CDR1 SEHNR and CDR2 FQNEAQ (reference sequence). Here the CDR3 reads CASSSPGTSVNEQFF. The CDR3 DNA is TGTGCCAGCAGCTCCCCTGGAACTAGTGTCAATGAGCAGTTCTTC.

This clone is labeled as large. The V and J genes are TRBV2 and TRBJ1-5; a weak D match, TRBD1 (5 bases). The CDR3 totals 14 residues. Germline V lookup: CDR1 SNHLY, CDR2 FYNNEI. With 6 bases removed from V and 4 bases from J, the gap between germline ends came to 13 bases. The DNA of the CDR3 is TGTGCCAGCAGACCCAACCGGGGGAATCAGCCCCAGCATTTT. Protein sequence: CASRPNRGNQPQHF.

This clone appeared once. The chain recombines TRBV19 with TRBJ2-1, with D perhaps TRBD1 or TRBD2 (5 bases each). The CDR3 extends over 14 amino acids. Deletions cut 3 bases from V and 8 bases from J, with 14 bases between. Germline CDR1 is LNHDA and CDR2 is SQIVND (reference sequence). CDR3 DNA: TGTGCCAGTAGTATTCCATCGGGGCAGGATGAGCAGTTCTTC. The encoded protein is CASSIPSGQDEQFF.

This clone was found a few times. The chain carries TRBV5-4 and TRBJ1-2, with a possible D match to TRBD1 (6 bases). V lost 7 bases and J lost 6, with 16 bases in between. From germline, CDR1 is SGHNT and CDR2 YYREEE (reference sequence). The CDR3 extends over 13 amino acids. The CDR3 protein is CASYRVGGDGYTF. CDR3 nucleotides: TGTGCCAGCTACAGGGTAGGAGGGGATGGCTACACCTTC.

This chain uses TRBV7-2 with TRBJ2-2; 8 bases match TRBD2. Germline CDR1 reads SGHTA; CDR2 reads FQGNSA. The CDR3 consists of 17 residues. J was trimmed by 6 bases and V by 2 bases; bases with no gene match: 11. The CDR3 DNA follows: TGTGCCAGCAGCTTAACGCCCCCCGGGGGGGCCGCCGGGGAGCTGTTTTTT. It is translated as CASSLTPPGGAAGELFF.

The CDR3 DNA reads TGCAGCGTCCAACGCACTAATGAGCAGTTCTTC. It yields the protein CSVQRTNEQFF. V gene TRBV29-1 combines with J gene TRBJ2-1; D ambiguous. Per the germline V gene, CDR1 is SQVTM and CDR2 is ANQGSEA. Trimming stripped 6 bases from V and 7 bases from J, with 10 bases between. CDR3 length: 11 residues.

The gene calls are TRBV13 and TRBJ2-5; 12 bases agree with TRBD2. The V gene's germline CDR1 is PRHDT and CDR2 FYEKMQ (reference sequence). Losses at the gene ends were 5 bases for V and 4 bases for J; bases not matched to a gene: 11. The CDR3 consists of 17 residues. This CDR3 reads CASSPLAGGMEGETQYF. For the CDR3, the DNA is TGTGCCAGCAGCCCTCTAGCGGGGGGGATGGAAGGAGAGACCCAGTACTTC.

This clone is judged medium-sized. As DNA, the CDR3 is TGCGCCAGCAGCTTGGGGCAGTGGGGAAATTCACCCCTCCACTTT. It encodes CASSLGQWGNSPLHF. This chain joins TRBV5-1 and TRBJ1-6; D is ambiguous. Germline CDR1 is SGHRS and CDR2 is YFSETQ. V dropped 0 bases and J dropped 7 bases, with 11 bases sitting between them. There are 15 residues in the CDR3.

By proportion, this clone is large. The rearrangement links TRBV27 to TRBJ1-6, with TRBD1 matching over 7 bases. From germline, CDR1 is MNHEY and CDR2 SMNVEV (reference sequence). CDR3 size: 13 residues. J gave up 9 bases and V 6 bases, and 5 bases lay outside the gene matches. DNA of the CDR3: TGTGCCAGCAGGAACAGGGGAGGTTCACCCCTCCACTTT. Protein sequence: CASRNRGGSPLHF.

The sample holds one count of this clone. The chain uses TRBV6-5 and TRBJ1-3; D call uncertain. This CDR3 spans 15 amino acids. The germline V and J ends were trimmed by 1 base and 4 bases, with 11 bases remaining between them. Germline CDR1 MNHEY, CDR2 SVGAGI. The CDR3 is CASSYFSGAGNTIYF. The CDR3 nucleotides are TGTGCCAGCAGTTACTTCAGCGGCGCCGGAAACACCATATATTTT.

The chain combines TRBV7-8 with TRBJ1-1; the D is unclear. This CDR3 is built from 14 residues. Germline V CDR1 and CDR2: SGHVS, FQNEAQ. Trimming removed 3 bases at V and 4 bases at J, with 12 bases between. CDR3 protein: CASSFQISSTEAFF. The CDR3 coding sequence is TGTGCCAGCAGCTTTCAGATTTCGAGCACTGAAGCTTTCTTT.

This sequence joins TRBV5-1 and TRBJ2-6; D remains unclear. Trimming removed 0 bases from V and 0 bases from J, with 7 bases in between. CDR3 length: 16 amino acids. Germline V CDR1 and CDR2: SGHRS, YFSETQ. The CDR3 loop is CASSLAVPSGANVLTF. The CDR3 nucleotides are TGCGCCAGCAGCTTGGCTGTGCCCTCTGGGGCCAACGTCCTGACTTTC.

This clone is a singleton in its sample. This chain links TRBV5-6 with TRBJ2-2, with D perhaps TRBD2 (5 bases). Germline values: CDR1 SGHDT, CDR2 YYEEEE. Trimming removed 3 bases from V and 1 base from J, with 7 bases in between. The CDR3 runs 14 residues. In DNA form, the CDR3 reads TGTGCCAGCAGCTACGGAGGGAACACCGGGGAGCTGTTTTTT. Its translation is CASSYGGNTGELFF.

This clone was found a few times. The chain recombines TRBV6-5 with TRBJ1-5, with D possibly TRBD1 on 5 matching bases. Germline V gene sequence: CDR1 MNHEY, CDR2 SVGAGI. The V and J ends lost 2 bases and 1 base respectively, with 12 bases between them. The CDR3 has 16 amino acids. The CDR3 here is CASSYRRVSSNQPQHF. Here the CDR3 DNA reads TGTGCCAGCAGTTACCGCAGGGTTAGCAGCAATCAGCCCCAGCATTTT.

The V gene is TRBV21-1, the J gene TRBJ2-7; the D call of TRBD2 is as the table states it, not checked on the DNA. TRBV21-1 is described as a pseudogene. The CDR3 has 16 amino acids. For the CDR3, the DNA is TGTGCCAGCAGCTGGCCGGTAGGGGGAGGGTGCAAAGAGCAGTACTTC. It translates to CASSWPVGGGCKEQYF.

The V and J genes are TRBV7-9 and TRBJ1-1; D unclear. The CDR3 has 12 residues. CDR1 SEHNR and CDR2 FQNEAQ come from the germline V gene (reference sequence). V was trimmed by 5 bases and J by 5 bases, leaving 9 bases between them. In DNA, the CDR3 is TGTGCCAGCAGCCGTTTTCGGACTGAAGCTTTCTTT. This translates into CASSRFRTEAFF.

The chain joins TRBV10-3 to TRBJ2-5, with D tentatively TRBD2 (6 bases). CDR1 and CDR2 from the germline V gene are ENHRY and SYGVKD. The CDR3 covers 12 residues. V lost 8 bases to trimming and J lost 5 bases, with 12 bases between them. This chain's CDR3 is CAIGWAGETQYF. The DNA for the CDR3 is TGTGCCATCGGTTGGGCGGGGGAGACCCAGTACTTC.

This chain links TRBV4-3 with TRBJ2-7, with 7 bases aligning to TRBD1. CDR1 is LGHNA and CDR2 is YSLEER in the germline V gene. Germline trimming cut 0 bases from V and 4 bases from J; bases unmatched to any gene: 9. CDR3 size: 16 residues. The CDR3 loop reads CASSQEGPGGWYEQYF. In DNA form, the CDR3 reads TGCGCCAGCAGCCAAGAAGGACCAGGGGGATGGTACGAGCAGTACTTC.